Below, 18 T cell receptor beta chains from the same sample are listed, as sequenced in a study of T cell responses to AZD1222 COVID-19 vaccine. Assay: immunoSEQ multiplex PCR; the TCRdb copy retains only in-frame clones and omits some. There are fewer than 180,000 clones in the sample; 75% to 95% occur only once, and less than 3.5% lies in the top ten. The material sequenced was peripheral blood, taken 28 days after the second AZD1222 dose. The receptor source for this set is an adult who received the AZD1222 COVID-19 vaccine.

The chain uses TRBV11-2 and TRBJ2-3; 7 bases are shared with TRBD1. V lost 5 bases, J lost 1 base, and 6 bases stayed unmatched. The CDR3 consists of 15 residues. The germline gives CDR1 SGHAT, CDR2 FQNNGV. The CDR3 nucleotides read TGTGCCAGCAGCGTACAGGGGCTCGGCACAGATACGCAGTATTTT. Its protein product is CASSVQGLGTDTQYF.

The chain employs TRBV12-5 and TRBJ1-1; D is unclear. Deletions cut 5 bases from V and 1 base from J, with 5 bases between. There are 12 residues in the CDR3. Per germline, CDR1 LGHNT and CDR2 FRNRAP. CDR3 DNA sequence: TGTGCTAGTGGTAACACGAACACTGAAGCTTTCTTT. This gives the protein CASGNTNTEAFF.

The chain is built from TRBV6-5 and TRBJ2-7; weak D call: TRBD2 (5 bases). Germline CDR1 is MNHEY and CDR2 is SVGAGI. CDR3 length: 14 residues. V lost 2 bases and J lost 2, with 10 bases in between. The CDR3 DNA reads as TGTGCCAGCAGTTACGAGACTACTCCCTACGAGCAGTACTTC. This sequence encodes CASSYETTPYEQYF.

The CDR3 region has the DNA TGTGCCAGTAACACCATCCGGGCAGGGAATAGCAATCAGCCCCAGCATTTT. It specifies CASNTIRAGNSNQPQHF. V is TRBV19 and J is TRBJ1-5; D may be TRBD1 (5 bases). Germline V gene lookup returns CDR1 LNHDA and CDR2 SQIVND (reference sequence). Between the trimmed V and J ends, which lost 7 bases and 0 bases, there was a span of 19 bases. This CDR3 spans 17 amino acids.

The V gene is TRBV5-4, the J gene TRBJ2-7; D is uncertain. CDR1 is SGHNT, CDR2 YYREEE, per germline (reference sequence). The CDR3 loop spans 13 amino acids. V was pared by 1 base and J by 5 bases, with 10 bases between. The CDR3 here is CASSLRPAHEQYF. For the CDR3, the DNA is TGTGCCAGCAGCTTGCGACCTGCCCACGAGCAGTACTTC.

The chain couples TRBV27 to TRBJ2-7; 11 nucleotides line up with TRBD1. Germline V gene data show CDR1 as MNHEY and CDR2 as SMNVEV (reference sequence). This CDR3 is built from 14 residues. J was trimmed by 3 bases and V by 9 bases; bases with no gene match: 7. The CDR3 nucleotides read TGTGCCAGTAGGACAGGGGGCAGGTTCTACGAGCAGTACTTC. Translation gives CASRTGGRFYEQYF.

V usage is TRBV27 and J usage is TRBJ1-1; D is uncertain. The CDR3 is 13 residues long. V lost 3 bases and J lost 3, with 8 bases in between. Germline V gives CDR1 MNHEY, CDR2 SMNVEV (reference sequence). DNA of the CDR3: TGTGCCAGCAGTTTTGGAAGGGACACTGAAGCTTTCTTT. Amino acids: CASSFGRDTEAFF.

V and J are TRBV19 and TRBJ1-5, with a weak D call TRBD1 (6 bases). Trimming left V 3 bases short and J 6 bases short, with 21 bases between. Germline V CDR1 and CDR2: LNHDA, SQIVND (reference sequence). The CDR3 consists of 17 residues. The CDR3 bases are TGTGCCAGTAGTATGCGAGGAGGGGGGTGGGTTGGTCAGCCCCAGCATTTT. This gives the protein CASSMRGGGWVGQPQHF.

The chain links TRBV2 to TRBJ1-3; a weak D match, TRBD1 (5 bases). Germline assignment: CDR1 SNHLY and CDR2 FYNNEI. The CDR3 runs to 14 residues. Trimming shortened V by 6 bases and J by 4 bases, and 13 bases separated the two germline ends. In DNA form, the CDR3 reads TGTGCCAGCAGCAGCAGGGTGGGAGGAAACACCATATATTTT. Amino acid sequence: CASSSRVGGNTIYF.

The table lists this clone with a few counts. J is TRBJ1-2 and V is TRBV15; no reliable D call. This CDR3 is 13 amino acids long. The germline gives CDR1 LNHNV, CDR2 YYDKDF (reference sequence). The V end was cut by 1 base, the J end by 5 bases, with 8 bases between. CDR3 protein: CATSRVVDYGYTF. DNA of the CDR3: TGTGCCACCAGCAGAGTGGTGGATTATGGCTACACCTTC. Full variable domain (missing parts from reference TRBV15 and TRBJ1-2): DAMVIQNPRYQVTQFGKPVTLSCSQTLNHNVMYWYQQKSSQAPKLLFHYYDKDFNNEADTPDNFQSRRPNTSFCFLDIRSPGLGDTAMYLCATSRVVDYGYTFGSGTRLTVV.

This chain uses TRBV15 with TRBJ1-2; D uncertain. The CDR3 is 17 amino acids. Germline CDR1 and CDR2: LNHNV and YYDKDF (reference sequence). V was pared by 1 base and J by 4 bases, with 19 bases between. The CDR3 bases are TGTGCCACCAGCAGAGGGGTAGGGAAGGAGAGGGCCTATGGCTACACCTTC. It yields the protein CATSRGVGKERAYGYTF.

The chain has TRBV19 and TRBJ2-4, with 12 positions matching TRBD2. The CDR3 has 12 amino acids. The V and J ends lost 4 bases and 15 bases, in that order; junction bases with no gene match: 4. Germline V CDR1 and CDR2: LNHDA, SQIVND (reference sequence). This chain's CDR3 is CASSTTSGRTYF. For the CDR3, the DNA is TGTGCCAGTAGTACAACTAGCGGGAGGACGTACTTC.

This clone was detected only once. This chain links TRBV19 with TRBJ1-5, with D possibly being TRBD1 (6 bases). Germline CDR1 reads LNHDA; CDR2 reads SQIVND (reference sequence). V was cut by 7 bases and J by 7 bases, with 17 bases left in between. The CDR3 consists of 14 residues. The CDR3 DNA is TGTGCCAGTACTTTCGCGGGGGCCGGGCAGCCCCAGCATTTT. It specifies CASTFAGAGQPQHF.

The J gene is TRBJ1-1, the V gene TRBV6-5; a possible D gene is TRBD1 (5 bases). CDR1 is MNHEY, CDR2 SVGAGI, per germline. The CDR3 is 13 residues long. With 10 bases removed from V and 9 bases from J, the gap between germline ends came to 21 bases. CDR3 nucleotide sequence: TGTGCCATCCGGGACCGGGAATTCGTAAAAGCTTTCTTT. Its translation: CAIRDREFVKAFF.

The chain couples TRBV12-3 or TRBV12-4 to TRBJ2-7, with no clear D. V lost 7 bases and J 2 bases, leaving 9 bases between the germline ends. The CDR3 spans 12 residues. CDR3 sequence (DNA): TGTGCCAGCACGTCCCGGCCCTACGAGCAGTACTTC. Protein: CASTSRPYEQYF.

The chain carries TRBV7-2 and TRBJ2-7, with 11 bases identical to TRBD2. CDR1 is SGHTA, CDR2 FQGNSA, per germline. V lost 1 base, J lost 6 bases, and 5 bases stayed unmatched. This CDR3 is built from 15 residues. CDR3 in amino acids: CASSLGTSGLGEQYF. The CDR3 DNA reads TGTGCCAGCAGCTTAGGGACTAGCGGGTTGGGCGAGCAGTACTTC.

This sequence joins TRBV6-1 and TRBJ2-7; D may be TRBD2 (6 bases). Germline V CDR1 and CDR2: MNHNS, SASEGT. This CDR3 is 15 amino acids long. V lost 2 bases and J lost 2, with 13 bases in between. This CDR3 reads CASSEIGGPTYEQYF. The CDR3 DNA reads as TGTGCCAGCAGTGAAATCGGGGGACCGACCTACGAGCAGTACTTC.

This chain connects TRBV2 to TRBJ1-6; unclear D gene. Germline V gene data show CDR1 as SNHLY and CDR2 as FYNNEI. The length of the CDR3 is 15 residues. Trimming removed 1 base at V and 6 bases at J, with 10 bases between. The CDR3 bases are TGTGCCAGCAGTGAAGTGCCGGGTAGTAATTCACCCCTCCACTTT. It codes for CASSEVPGSNSPLHF.